A selection of T cell receptor beta chains follows, all from one sample in a study of blood T cells in healthy people across ages. One entry per CDR3 protein results from TCRdb running MiXCR on the 5' RACE reads. The profile shows about 1.1 million distinct CDR3 sequences, around two fifths of them singletons. The sequencing input was blood. All receptors come from a man younger than 35 in good health. Each CDR3 is given with its conserved first and last residue. D genes are given only for firm matches. Size is omitted from some rows. Given values are once, few, many or a class for expanded clones.

size: .; V: TRBV6-5; J: TRBJ2-7; D: .; CDR3: CASSDRDDSYEQYF; DNA: TGTGCCAGCAGTGACCGGGACGACTCCTACGAGCAGTACTTC
size: few; V: TRBV10-3; J: TRBJ2-1; D: TRBD2; CDR3: CAIQPRSGVNNEQFF; DNA: TGTGCCATCCAACCTCGGAGCGGGGTAAACAATGAGCAGTTCTTC
size: .; V: TRBV12-3/TRBV12-4; J: TRBJ1-4; D: TRBD1; CDR3: CASSLRGTAATNEKLFF; DNA: TGTGCCAGCAGTCTTCGAGGGACAGCAGCAACTAATGAAAAACTGTTTTTT
size: .; V: TRBV2; J: TRBJ1-6; D: TRBD1; CDR3: CASSEVPPIGGHLGDSPLHF; DNA: TGTGCCAGCAGTGAGGTTCCCCCTATAGGGGGCCATCTTGGGGATTCACCCCTCCACTTT
size: few; V: TRBV7-8; J: TRBJ1-2; D: .; CDR3: CASSDLQRGYTF; DNA: TGTGCCAGCAGCGATCTACAGAGAGGCTACACCTTC
size: .; V: TRBV27; J: TRBJ2-7; D: TRBD2; CDR3: CASSSLTSGGKDEQYF; DNA: TGTGCCAGCAGTTCCCTGACTAGCGGGGGGAAAGACGAGCAGTACTTC
size: .; V: TRBV25-1; J: TRBJ2-1; D: .; CDR3: CASSELGEKEQFF; DNA: TGTGCCAGCAGTGAATTGGGGGAAAAGGAACAGTTCTTC
size: .; V: TRBV11-2; J: TRBJ2-5; D: .; CDR3: CASSLARLDNEQYF; DNA: TGTGCCAGCAGCTTAGCCAGACTAGACAATGAGCAGTACTTC
size: few; V: TRBV29-1; J: TRBJ1-4; D: .; CDR3: CSVEVGRWGDNEKLFF; DNA: TGCAGCGTTGAAGTGGGCCGTTGGGGGGATAATGAAAAACTGTTTTTT
size: .; V: TRBV28; J: TRBJ2-7; D: .; CDR3: CASSLPGRPQYF; DNA: TGTGCCAGCAGTTTGCCGGGGAGGCCTCAGTACTTC
size: few; V: TRBV11-2; J: TRBJ2-3; D: .; CDR3: CASSPVGQWLDTQYF; DNA: TGTGCCAGCAGCCCCGTCGGACAGTGGTTAGATACGCAGTATTTT
size: few; V: TRBV3-1; J: TRBJ2-5; D: .; CDR3: CASGKGGQETQYF; DNA: TGTGCCAGCGGAAAGGGTGGTCAAGAGACCCAGTACTTC
size: .; V: TRBV29-1; J: TRBJ2-1; D: TRBD1; CDR3: CSVEGTGQGLYEQFF; DNA: TGCAGCGTTGAAGGGACGGGACAGGGGTTATATGAGCAGTTCTTC
size: .; V: TRBV20-1; J: TRBJ1-2; D: .; CDR3: CSATTNRAYGYTF; DNA: TGCAGTGCGACCACCAACAGGGCCTATGGCTACACCTTC
size: .; V: TRBV4-3; J: TRBJ2-7; D: .; CDR3: CASSQDRSFNEQYF; DNA: TGCGCCAGCAGCCAAGATAGGTCATTCAATGAGCAGTACTTC
size: few; V: TRBV10-3; J: TRBJ1-1; D: TRBD1; CDR3: CAIRPGQGTNTEAFF; DNA: TGTGCCATCAGGCCGGGACAGGGTACTAACACTGAAGCTTTCTTT
size: .; V: TRBV12-3/TRBV12-4; J: TRBJ2-3; D: .; CDR3: CASSRAYGSTDTQYF; DNA: TGTGCCAGCAGTAGAGCCTATGGAAGCACAGATACGCAGTATTTT
size: .; V: TRBV6-5; J: TRBJ2-7; D: .; CDR3: CASSYVAGGRALGPSSYEQYF; DNA: TGTGCCAGCAGTTACGTCGCTGGGGGACGGGCCTTAGGGCCAAGCTCCTACGAGCAGTACTTC
size: few; V: TRBV11-2; J: TRBJ2-7; D: .; CDR3: CASSFQGGDSYEQYF; DNA: TGTGCCAGCAGCTTCCAGGGGGGGGACTCCTACGAGCAGTACTTC
size: once; V: TRBV10-3; J: TRBJ2-5; D: TRBD1; CDR3: CAIRDQRDRDSYGQYF; DNA: TGTGCCATCAGAGATCAGCGGGACAGGGATTCCTACGGGCAGTACTTC
size: few; V: TRBV7-2; J: TRBJ1-2; D: .; CDR3: CASSSVSGNYGYTF; DNA: TGTGCCAGCAGCTCGGTTTCCGGTAACTATGGCTACACCTTC
size: .; V: TRBV7-3; J: TRBJ2-1; D: .; CDR3: CASSLRSGQNNEQFF; DNA: TGTGCCAGCAGCTTAAGGTCCGGGCAGAACAATGAGCAGTTCTTC
size: few; V: TRBV6-5; J: TRBJ2-5; D: .; CDR3: CASTSEVSTQYF; DNA: TGTGCCAGCACCTCGGAGGTGTCGACCCAGTACTTC
size: many; V: TRBV9; J: TRBJ1-2; D: .; CDR3: CASSVAGSNYGYTF; DNA: TGTGCCAGCAGTGTTGCGGGGTCTAACTATGGCTACACCTTC
size: .; V: TRBV7-8; J: TRBJ2-1; D: .; CDR3: CASSLGDPRMMEQFF; DNA: TGTGCCAGCAGCTTGGGGGACCCTCGAATGATGGAGCAGTTCTTC
size: .; V: TRBV6-5; J: TRBJ1-1; D: .; CDR3: CASSYGGAGTEAFF; DNA: TGTGCCAGCAGTTACGGAGGAGCGGGCACTGAAGCTTTCTTT
size: .; V: TRBV12-3/TRBV12-4; J: TRBJ1-2; D: .; CDR3: CASSPGAGEGYTF; DNA: TGTGCCAGCAGCCCAGGCGCAGGGGAAGGCTACACCTTC
size: .; V: TRBV20-1; J: TRBJ1-1; D: .; CDR3: CSARGTALNTEAFF; DNA: TGCAGTGCTAGGGGTACAGCTCTGAACACTGAAGCTTTCTTT
size: few; V: TRBV6-5; J: TRBJ2-4; D: TRBD1; CDR3: CASSYSRGRGDIQYF; DNA: TGTGCCAGCAGTTACTCGAGGGGGCGAGGGGACATTCAGTACTTC
size: .; V: TRBV11-2; J: TRBJ2-1; D: .; CDR3: CASSPTAVEQFF; DNA: TGTGCCAGCAGTCCTACCGCCGTTGAGCAGTTCTTC
size: .; V: TRBV20-1; J: TRBJ2-1; D: .; CDR3: CSARDPFGSFNNEQFF; DNA: TGCAGTGCTAGAGATCCTTTTGGGAGCTTCAACAATGAGCAGTTCTTC
size: .; V: TRBV11-2; J: TRBJ2-7; D: .; CDR3: CASSLEHGATPYNEQYF; DNA: TGTGCCAGCAGCTTAGAGCATGGGGCGACGCCATACAATGAGCAGTACTTC
size: few; V: TRBV10-3; J: TRBJ1-6; D: .; CDR3: CAMRETANSPLHF; DNA: TGTGCCATGCGTGAGACGGCCAATTCACCCCTCCACTTT
size: .; V: TRBV29-1; J: TRBJ2-1; D: .; CDR3: CTVEEVNEQFF; DNA: TGCACTGTCGAGGAGGTTAATGAGCAGTTCTTC
size: .; V: TRBV6-2/TRBV6-3; J: TRBJ2-1; D: .; CDR3: CVSSYLMTGRSYNEQFF; DNA: TGTGTCAGCAGTTACCTCATGACAGGACGCTCCTACAATGAGCAGTTCTTC
size: .; V: TRBV12-3/TRBV12-4; J: TRBJ1-1; D: .; CDR3: CASSGDWGRDTEAFF; DNA: TGTGCCAGCAGTGGGGATTGGGGACGGGACACTGAAGCTTTCTTT
size: .; V: TRBV7-2; J: TRBJ1-5; D: .; CDR3: CASSLRTHRGFDQPQHF; DNA: TGTGCCAGCAGCTTACGTACCCACCGGGGCTTCGATCAGCCCCAGCATTTT
size: .; V: TRBV7-9; J: TRBJ2-5; D: .; CDR3: CASSRPERGNEQYF; DNA: TGTGCCAGCAGCCGCCCTGAGAGGGGGAATGAGCAGTACTTC
size: .; V: TRBV20-1; J: TRBJ1-4; D: .; CDR3: CSARRLSSEKLFF; DNA: TGCAGTGCTAGAAGGCTGAGTTCCGAAAAACTGTTTTTT
size: .; V: TRBV12-3/TRBV12-4; J: TRBJ2-5; D: .; CDR3: CASSHSGGKQETQYF; DNA: TGTGCCAGCAGCCATAGCGGAGGGAAACAAGAGACCCAGTACTTC
size: .; V: TRBV5-5; J: TRBJ2-7; D: .; CDR3: CASTSDGTGNEQYF; DNA: TGTGCCAGCACCTCGGATGGTACAGGCAACGAGCAGTACTTC
size: few; V: TRBV20-1; J: TRBJ2-7; D: .; CDR3: CSASDGGPEQYF; DNA: TGCAGTGCTAGCGATGGGGGCCCCGAGCAGTACTTC
size: .; V: TRBV4-2; J: TRBJ2-7; D: .; CDR3: CASSQVETGYNEQYF; DNA: TGTGCCAGCAGCCAAGTAGAGACAGGATACAATGAGCAGTACTTC
size: .; V: TRBV4-3; J: TRBJ1-1; D: .; CDR3: CASSSWTAMNTEAFF; DNA: TGCGCCAGCAGCTCTTGGACAGCAATGAACACTGAAGCTTTCTTT
size: .; V: TRBV6-1; J: TRBJ2-1; D: .; CDR3: CASSWSAEQFF; DNA: TGTGCCAGCAGTTGGTCGGCGGAGCAGTTCTTC
size: .; V: TRBV4-3; J: TRBJ1-6; D: .; CDR3: CASSQNHLPDSPLHF; DNA: TGCGCCAGCAGCCAGAATCACCTTCCGGATTCACCCCTCCACTTT
size: few; V: TRBV5-1; J: TRBJ1-2; D: .; CDR3: CASSLEPGTGDRFYGYTF; DNA: TGCGCCAGCAGCTTAGAACCCGGGACGGGGGACCGCTTCTATGGCTACACCTTC
size: .; V: TRBV20-1; J: TRBJ2-4; D: TRBD2; CDR3: CSALAGLAKNIQYF; DNA: TGCAGTGCATTAGCGGGGCTAGCCAAAAACATTCAGTACTTC